This T cell receptor beta chain came from a study of cytotoxic CD8 clonotypes in ibrutinib-treated CLL. Background on the study: Following a median about eleven months of treatment, with a range of 6 to 36, response samples were taken. Study results and caveats: Before falling back toward baseline at progression, clonality had risen at the time of ibrutinib response. Treatment left the uncommon public clonotypes either contracted or stable in frequency.

Here immunoSEQ multiplex PCR was the method, and the copy in TCRdb shows in-frame clones only, minus some. Among about 300,000 clones listed, under 70% were seen once. Around 2.2 micrograms of genomic DNA, which was extracted from cryopreserved PBMCs, served as the material used for the TCR beta libraries. In germline, CDR1 is LNHDA, CDR2 SQIVND (reference sequence). CDR3 length: 14 amino acids. The ends were cut back, 5 bases at V and 7 bases at J, with 18 bases in the middle. A note on this clone: Antigen unknown.

The sample was PBMCs, taken after 36 months of ibrutinib treatment. The gene calls are TRBV19 and TRBJ2-7; the D gene could be TRBD1 or TRBD2 (5 bases each). The sequence was obtained from a human donor with chronic lymphocytic leukemia. The CDR3 here is CASSPGTLTREQYF. The CDR3, as DNA: TGTGCCAGTAGTCCCGGGACCCTTACTCGGGAGCAGTACTTC.